The 14 T cell receptor beta chains in this list originate from one sample, sequenced in a study of blood T cell repertoires in COVID-19. The method was immunoSEQ multiplex PCR; TCRdb's version includes in-frame clones alone and lacks a portion of them. The table lists a few hundred thousand clones, roughly 91% of them singletons. The sample was PBMCs or T cells enriched from blood (not recorded which). Source of these receptors: a woman aged 18-35 years who had recovered from COVID-19.

The chain couples TRBV25-1 to TRBJ1-2; D remains unclear. This CDR3 contains 13 residues. CDR1 and CDR2 from the germline V gene are MGHDK and SYGVNS. V was clipped by 1 base and J by 5 bases, with 8 bases between them. CDR3 in amino acids: CASSEWGGYGYTF. The CDR3 nucleotides are TGTGCCAGCAGTGAATGGGGAGGGTATGGCTACACCTTC.

The chain has TRBV29-1 and TRBJ1-2; D is perhaps TRBD1 (5 bases). Trimming removed 4 bases at V and 5 bases at J, with 11 bases between. This CDR3 comprises 12 residues. Per germline, CDR1 SQVTM and CDR2 ANQGSEA. The CDR3 nucleotides are TGCAGCGTTGGGACAACAATATATGGCTACACCTTC. Protein: CSVGTTIYGYTF.

As to this clone: A single base is all that separates this from a far larger clone, so a read error is likely. The chain is built from TRBV28 and TRBJ2-2, with 10 nucleotides matching TRBD1. The V gene's germline CDR1 is MDHEN and CDR2 SYDVKM. CDR3 length: 14 amino acids. V gave up 6 bases and J gave up 3 bases; unmatched junction bases: 1. The CDR3: CASRGTGDTGELFF. In DNA form, the CDR3 reads TGTGCCAGCAGGGGGACAGGGGACACCGGGGAGCTGTTTTTT.

The V call is TRBV27, the J call TRBJ2-1; D is possibly TRBD2 (6 bases). V shed 5 bases and J shed 6 bases, with 17 bases lying between them. CDR3 length: 15 residues. The V gene's germline CDR1 is MNHEY and CDR2 SMNVEV (reference sequence). The chain's CDR3 is CASSPGGAPVNEQFF. CDR3 sequence (DNA): TGTGCCAGCAGTCCCGGAGGGGCCCCGGTCAATGAGCAGTTCTTC.

In DNA, the CDR3 is TGTGCCAGCACCCTGTCGGGGGTCTACGAGCAGTACTTC. Protein product: CASTLSGVYEQYF. The chain joins TRBV6-5 to TRBJ2-7; D possibly corresponds to TRBD2 (6 bases). V gave up 7 bases and J gave up 3 bases, with 13 bases separating them. Germline CDR1 reads MNHEY; CDR2 reads SVGAGI. The CDR3 spans 13 residues.

V is TRBV27 and J is TRBJ2-7; 10 bases map to TRBD2. J lost 4 bases, V lost 2 bases, and 5 bases had no gene match. Germline lookup yields CDR1 MNHEY and CDR2 SMNVEV (reference sequence). The CDR3 runs 15 residues. This CDR3 reads CASSLRGSGGYEQYF. The DNA for the CDR3 is TGTGCCAGCAGTTTACGGGGTAGCGGGGGGTACGAGCAGTACTTC.

The V and J genes are TRBV27 and TRBJ1-5; TRBD1 agrees at 9 bases. Germline CDR1 MNHEY, CDR2 SMNVEV (reference sequence). The CDR3 length is 15 residues. The V gene end was trimmed by 3 bases and the J gene end by 3 bases; junction bases not matched to a gene: 3. Written as DNA, the CDR3 is TGTGCCAGCAGTTTCCGGACAGGGGCCAATCAGCCCCAGCATTTT. Amino acids: CASSFRTGANQPQHF.

This chain links TRBV6-1 with TRBJ2-7, with D unclear. CDR3 length: 12 residues. Trimming took off 3 bases at V and 1 base at J, with 4 bases between the two ends. CDR1 is MNHNS, CDR2 SASEGT, per germline. The CDR3 sequence: CASSDPSYEQYF. CDR3 DNA sequence: TGTGCCAGCAGTGATCCGTCCTACGAGCAGTACTTC.

The rearrangement uses TRBV4-1 and TRBJ1-3, with TRBD1 matching 7 bases. Germline V CDR1 and CDR2: MGHRA, YSYEKL. The CDR3 extends over 18 amino acids. The V gene end was trimmed by 3 bases and the J gene end by 0 bases; junction bases not matched to a gene: 11. CDR3 sequence: CASSHRLGQESSGNTIYF. The CDR3 DNA sequence: TGCGCCAGCAGCCACCGTTTAGGACAGGAGAGCTCTGGAAACACCATATATTTT.

A single count supports this clone. The chain uses TRBV21-1 and TRBJ2-7; TRBD1, as called in the table, went unchecked against the DNA. TRBV21-1 corresponds to a pseudogene. This CDR3 comprises 17 residues. The CDR3 is CASSKARRTGRGDEQYF. The CDR3 coding sequence is TGTGCCAGCAGCAAAGCGCGAAGGACAGGGAGAGGCGACGAGCAGTACTTC.

In DNA, the CDR3 is TGTGCCAGCAGCGCAAGTGTACGGGTGAGCTCCTACGAGCAGTACTTC. Amino acid sequence: CASSASVRVSSYEQYF. The rearrangement uses TRBV5-4 and TRBJ2-7; D is uncertain. Germline CDR1 is SGHNT and CDR2 is YYREEE (reference sequence). V gave up 4 bases and J gave up 0 bases, with 17 bases separating them. The length of the CDR3 is 16 residues.

V and J are TRBV29-1 and TRBJ2-7; 10 positions agree with TRBD1. The length of the CDR3 is 17 residues. Germline V CDR1 and CDR2: SQVTM, ANQGSEA. After removal of 4 bases from V and 0 bases from J, the junction contained 12 bases not matched to a gene. CDR3 sequence (DNA): TGCAGCGTTGGAACGCCAGGGACAGGGGTTAACTCCTACGAGCAGTACTTC. Amino acids: CSVGTPGTGVNSYEQYF.

The rearrangement links TRBV2 to TRBJ1-1; possible D gene TRBD1, 5 bases. This CDR3 spans 13 amino acids. V gave up 2 bases and J gave up 4 bases, with 8 bases separating them. Germline V lookup: CDR1 SNHLY, CDR2 FYNNEI. CDR3 loop: CASSERRGTEAFF. The CDR3 DNA is TGTGCCAGCAGTGAAAGGAGGGGCACTGAAGCTTTCTTT.

The J gene is TRBJ2-7, the V gene TRBV5-6; 7 bases line up with TRBD1. Germline lookup yields CDR1 SGHDT and CDR2 YYEEEE. This CDR3 contains 15 residues. V lost 4 bases to trimming and J lost 4 bases; unmatched junction nucleotides: 11. The CDR3 loop reads CASSADRVFTYEQYF. The CDR3 DNA reads as TGTGCCAGCAGCGCCGACAGGGTTTTCACTTACGAGCAGTACTTC. Drawing the rest from reference TRBV5-6 and TRBJ2-7, the complete variable domain is DAGVTQSPTHLIKTRGQQVTLRCSPKSGHDTVSWYQQALGQGPQFIFQYYEEEERQRGNFPDRFSGHQFPNYSSELNVNALLLGDSALYLCASSADRVFTYEQYFGPGTRLTVT.